Listed below are T cell receptor beta chains from one sample, sequenced in a study of blood T cell repertoires in COVID-19. Profiled with immunoSEQ multiplex PCR; TCRdb holds only in-frame clones, not every one. The sample lists 300,000 to 400,000 clones; about 89% were seen once. The material sequenced was peripheral blood. Source of these receptors: a woman between 45 and 60 years old with COVID-19, enrolled during active disease. Both conserved end residues are part of each CDR3. D genes are given only for firm matches. Where a row states a size, it is once, few, many or the class of an expanded clone; other rows omit it.

d_gene	v_gene	j_gene	len	abundance	CDR3aa	CDR3nt
NA	TRBV19	TRBJ2-7	14	NA	CASSIRNSGYEQYF	TGTGCCAGTAGTATAAGGAATAGCGGCTACGAGCAGTACTTC
TRBD2	TRBV6-5	TRBJ2-7	13	NA	CAGASGRSYEQYF	TGTGCCGGGGCTAGCGGGAGATCCTACGAGCAGTACTTC
TRBD1	TRBV19	TRBJ1-1	14	few	CASGQGARDTEAFF	TGTGCCAGCGGACAGGGGGCGCGGGACACTGAAGCTTTCTTT
TRBD1	TRBV6-5	TRBJ1-2	15	NA	CASSTVRTGNYGYTF	TGTGCCAGCAGTACCGTCAGGACAGGGAACTATGGCTACACCTTC
TRBD2	TRBV10-2	TRBJ2-1	15	NA	CASSPPGRAVGEQFF	TGCGCCAGCAGCCCCCCCGGGAGGGCGGTCGGTGAGCAGTTCTTC
NA	TRBV4-1	TRBJ1-2	18	NA	CASSQDNSRTLVDYGYTF	TGCGCCAGCAGCCAAGATAATTCGCGAACGTTGGTGGACTATGGCTACACCTTC
NA	TRBV24-1	TRBJ1-4	12	NA	CATSAGGEKLFF	TGTGCCACCAGTGCAGGAGGCGAAAAACTGTTTTTT
TRBD1	TRBV6-1	TRBJ1-3	16	few	CASSGWDRGLGNTIYF	TGTGCCAGCAGTGGGTGGGACAGGGGGCTTGGAAACACCATATATTTT
NA	TRBV6-1	TRBJ1-2	16	NA	CASSEQVGRTNYGYTF	TGTGCCAGCAGTGAACAGGTGGGCCGCACCAACTATGGCTACACCTTC
TRBD2	TRBV30	TRBJ2-3	14	once	CAWSKGLAFDTQYF	TGTGCCTGGAGTAAAGGACTAGCTTTCGATACGCAGTATTTT
NA	TRBV5-1	TRBJ2-7	15	NA	CASSFIAGSSYEQYF	TGCGCCAGCAGCTTTATTGCCGGGAGCTCCTACGAGCAGTACTTC
NA	TRBV19	TRBJ1-2	14	few	CASSIQGPNYGYTF	TGTGCCAGTAGTATACAGGGGCCTAACTATGGCTACACCTTC
TRBD1	TRBV5-1	TRBJ2-7	15	NA	CASSLGQGSSYEQYF	TGCGCCAGCAGCTTGGGACAGGGGAGCTCCTACGAGCAGTACTTC
NA	TRBV12-3/TRBV12-4	TRBJ2-2	13	NA	CASSLQDTGELFF	TGTGCCAGCAGCCTCCAGGACACCGGGGAGCTGTTTTTT
TRBD2	TRBV5-1	TRBJ2-5	16	NA	CASSWGTSASRETQYF	TGCGCCAGCAGCTGGGGGACTAGCGCCTCCAGAGAGACCCAGTACTTC
TRBD1	TRBV27	TRBJ1-1	15	NA	CASSLVGQGNTEAFF	TGTGCCAGCAGTTTAGTCGGACAGGGGAACACTGAAGCTTTCTTT
TRBD1	TRBV30	TRBJ2-3	13	NA	CAWSVNRGNTQYF	TGTGCCTGGAGTGTGAACAGGGGAAATACGCAGTATTTT
TRBD1	TRBV28	TRBJ1-2	17	NA	CASSLPGQGNPWGGYTF	TGTGCCAGCAGTCTCCCGGGACAGGGGAACCCTTGGGGTGGCTACACCTTC
TRBD2	TRBV6-5	TRBJ2-7	15	NA	CASRRTSGAPYEQYF	TGTGCCAGCAGACGAACTAGCGGAGCACCCTACGAGCAGTACTTC
TRBD1	TRBV5-1	TRBJ2-7	16	NA	CASSLRTGGATYEQYF	TGCGCCAGCAGCTTGAGGACAGGGGGCGCGACCTACGAGCAGTACTTC
NA	TRBV19	TRBJ1-1	15	NA	CASSIGLGVNTEAFF	TGTGCCAGTAGTATTGGGTTAGGGGTGAACACTGAAGCTTTCTTT
NA	TRBV5-5	TRBJ1-1	14	NA	CASSFSQGLFEAFF	TGTGCCAGCAGCTTCTCGCAGGGGTTATTTGAAGCTTTCTTT
NA	TRBV25-1	TRBJ2-5	15	NA	CATRNSQGWAETQYF	TGTGCCACCAGGAACTCACAGGGCTGGGCAGAGACCCAGTACTTC
NA	TRBV7-9	TRBJ2-5	12	NA	CASSPPRETQYF	TGTGCCAGCAGCCCTCCACGGGAGACCCAGTACTTC
NA	TRBV11-3	TRBJ1-6	13	NA	CASSLSYNSPLHF	TGTGCCAGCAGCCTCTCCTATAATTCACCCCTCCACTTT
TRBD1	TRBV7-9	TRBJ1-2	15	NA	CASSPRQGGSYGYTF	TGTGCCAGCAGCCCCAGACAGGGGGGGAGCTATGGCTACACCTTC
NA	TRBV6-1	TRBJ2-6	18	NA	CASSERGNGYSGANVLTF	TGTGCCAGCAGCGAACGGGGGAACGGATACTCTGGGGCCAACGTCCTGACTTTC
NA	TRBV9	TRBJ2-3	15	NA	CASSVGALSGDTQYF	TGTGCCAGCAGCGTAGGAGCTCTTTCAGGAGATACGCAGTATTTT
TRBD2	TRBV9	TRBJ2-2	13	NA	CASGAGVTGELFF	TGTGCCAGCGGAGCGGGAGTCACCGGGGAGCTGTTTTTT